The clone carrying this T cell receptor beta chain showed up just a few times. This sample is part of a study of OX40 agonist ivuxolimab in advanced cancers. Drawing of blood for sampling happened at baseline, at cycle 4 day 1, and at cycle 7 day 1. The CDR3 sequence is 12 residues long. Germline loops: CDR1 MDHEN, CDR2 SYDVKM. Trimming left V 7 bases short and J 11 bases short, with 12 bases between. The data were produced by immunoSEQ multiplex PCR, yet TCRdb's version contains in-frame clones alone and is incomplete. The data contain some 99,000 clones, just under 85% of them singletons. Sequencing was performed on CD4+ or CD8+ T cells sorted from blood, taken in a trial of the OX40 agonist ivuxolimab. This clonotype originated in an adult with an advanced solid tumor such as melanoma, head and neck, liver or kidney cancer. This chain links TRBV28 with TRBJ1-6; D remains ambiguous. Here the CDR3 reads CASKIGVTPLHF. CDR3 nucleotide sequence: TGTGCCAGCAAGATCGGGGTAACACCCCTCCACTTT.